The 10 T cell receptor beta chains listed next were all sequenced from one sample in a study of blood T cell repertoires in COVID-19 (dated by TCRdb to the early 2020s). Libraries came from the immunoSEQ multiplex PCR assay. What TCRdb holds here is the immuneACCESS table cut down to in-frame rearrangements. Part of the clones is not present; checked against another copy, under half of the missing clones reflect an unresolved V gene, and the others are unexplained. The sample contains 300,000 to 350,000 clones, more than 70% of them found a single time. The top ten hold around 3% of the sample. The sequencing sample was made of peripheral blood. Receptors originate from a man aged 25 to 40 with active or convalescent COVID-19.

The gene calls are TRBV6-2 or TRBV6-3 and TRBJ2-5; possible D gene TRBD2, 5 bases. V lost 3 bases, J lost 3 bases, and 11 bases lay in between. The CDR3 is 14 residues long. Germline V CDR1 and CDR2: MNHEY, SVGEGT. The CDR3 bases are TGTGCCAGCAGTTATTCGGACTGGAAAGAGACCCAGTACTTC. It yields the protein CASSYSDWKETQYF.

The chain carries TRBV6-2 or TRBV6-3 and TRBJ2-7; 11 nucleotides match TRBD2. Trimming cost V 6 bases and J 5 bases; bases outside gene matches: 9. The CDR3 extends over 15 amino acids. Germline V CDR1 and CDR2: MNHEY, SVGEGT. The DNA for the CDR3 is TGTGCCAGCAGCCCCGTCCTAGCGGGGGGTCACGAGCAGTACTTC. Protein: CASSPVLAGGHEQYF.

The rearrangement joins TRBV6-5 to TRBJ1-2; D is possibly TRBD1 (6 bases). The length of the CDR3 is 12 residues. The V gene lost 7 bases and the J gene lost 8 bases, with 14 bases spanning the gap. In germline, CDR1 is MNHEY, CDR2 SVGAGI. This chain's CDR3 is CASTLGGYGYTF. The CDR3 nucleotides are TGTGCCAGCACCCTTGGGGGCTACGGCTACACCTTC.

The gene calls are TRBV6-5 and TRBJ1-1, with D possibly TRBD1 on 6 matching bases. CDR1 and CDR2 from the germline V gene are MNHEY and SVGAGI. The V and J ends lost 5 bases and 4 bases respectively, with 14 bases between them. The CDR3 runs to 14 residues. The CDR3 bases are TGTGCCAGCAGTCCAGGGGAAAAGGGCACTGAAGCTTTCTTT. This sequence encodes CASSPGEKGTEAFF.

The J gene is TRBJ2-5, the V gene TRBV7-2; TRBD2 matches at 14 bases. Germline V lookup: CDR1 SGHTA, CDR2 FQGNSA. V dropped 4 bases and J dropped 5; count of bases not matched to a gene: 9. The CDR3 runs 17 residues. The chain's CDR3 is CASSSYGTSGSTETQYF. CDR3 coding DNA: TGTGCCAGCAGCTCCTACGGGACTAGCGGGAGTACGGAGACCCAGTACTTC. The entire variable domain, with the rest obtained from reference TRBV7-2 and TRBJ2-5, is as follows: GAGVSQSPSNKVTEKGKDVELRCDPISGHTALYWYRQSLGQGLEFLIYFQGNSAPDKSGLPSDRFSAERTGGSVSTLTIQRTQQEDSAVYLCASSSYGTSGSTETQYFGPGTRLLVL.

About this clone: A read error may account for a junction end that differs from germline. This rearrangement joins TRBV28 to TRBJ2-7, with D tentatively TRBD2 (5 bases). From germline, CDR1 is MDHEN and CDR2 SYDVKM. The CDR3 contains 14 residues. CDR3 nucleotide sequence: TGTGCCAGCAGTCCCGGAGGCCACCGACGAGAGCTAGACTTC. This gives the protein CASSPGGHRRELDF.

The V call is TRBV5-1, the J call TRBJ2-3; maybe TRBD1 (6 bases). The CDR3 contains 15 residues. The V and J ends lost 4 bases and 3 bases respectively, with 15 bases between them. Germline CDR1 and CDR2: SGHRS and YFSETQ. Written as DNA, the CDR3 is TGCGCCAGCAGCCCATGGGACACCGGGACAGATACGCAGTATTTT. Protein: CASSPWDTGTDTQYF.

The genes are TRBV7-6 and TRBJ1-6, with TRBD1 identical over 11 bases. J gave up 5 bases and V 5 bases, and 5 bases lay outside the gene matches. The CDR3 spans 16 residues. Germline V gene lookup returns CDR1 SGHVS and CDR2 FNYEAQ. CDR3 in DNA: TGTGCCAGCAGCCGGACAGGGGGCCAGGATAATTCACCCCTCCACTTT. Translating gives CASSRTGGQDNSPLHF.

This clone was counted a few times. The junction and the germline gene differ at one end; a read error may be behind it. The chain is built from TRBV4-2 and TRBJ2-1; possible D gene TRBD1, 6 bases. Germline lookup yields CDR1 LGHNA and CDR2 YNFKEQ. The CDR3 sequence is 16 residues long. CDR3 protein: CASSQEYRASNNEQFF. Here the CDR3 DNA reads TGTGCCAGCAGCCAAGAGTACAGGGCCTCCAACAATGAGCAGTTCTTC.

The chain links TRBV2 to TRBJ1-1, with 7 nucleotides matching TRBD1. In germline, CDR1 is SNHLY, CDR2 FYNNEI. The CDR3 totals 14 residues. The J segment lost 3 bases and the V segment lost 4 bases, leaving 5 bases of the junction unmatched. The CDR3 region has the DNA TGTGCCAGCAGTGTACAGGGGAGATACACTGAAGCTTTCTTT. This codes for CASSVQGRYTEAFF.